Listed here are 8 T cell receptor beta chains from one sample, sequenced in a study of T cells after posttransplantation cyclophosphamide (dated by TCRdb to about 2016). The library was prepared using the immunoSEQ multiplex PCR assay. Here the immuneACCESS table is served through TCRdb, limited to in-frame sequences with V and J called. Missing clones are a known gap in these copies; in checked studies unresolved V genes cover under half, and the rest lacks a known reason. Listed for this sample are 40,000 to 45,000 clones, none observed only a single time. Clones ranked in the top ten supply about 2.5% of the sample. The sample taken for sequencing was PBMCs. These receptors came from a man aged 35-49 years in good health, CMV-negative, and a related stem cell transplant donor.

The table lists this clone with many counts. The chain uses TRBV29-1 and TRBJ2-5, with D unresolved. Germline-derived CDR1 and CDR2 are SQVTM and ANQGSEA. This CDR3 contains 11 residues. V dropped 3 bases and J dropped 8 bases, with 10 bases sitting between them. The CDR3 DNA is TGCAGCGTTGATGGCGGCGCAACCCAGTACTTC. Residues: CSVDGGATQYF.

There are many counts of this clone. The rearrangement links TRBV7-9 to TRBJ2-1; no definite D call. CDR1 is SEHNR, CDR2 FQNEAQ, per germline (reference sequence). V was shortened by 0 bases and J by 1 base, with 10 bases between the two germline ends. This CDR3 has 16 residues. CDR3: CASSLALYPSYNEQFF. As DNA, the CDR3 is TGTGCCAGCAGCTTAGCGCTCTACCCATCCTACAATGAGCAGTTCTTC. Full variable domain (rest looked up from reference TRBV7-9 and TRBJ2-1): DTGVSQNPRHKITKRGQNVTFRCDPISEHNRLYWYRQTLGQGPEFLTYFQNEAQLEKSRLLSDRFSAERPKGSFSTLEIQRTEQGDSAMYLCASSLALYPSYNEQFFGPGTRLTVL.

This clone was found many times. This chain uses TRBV19 with TRBJ2-7; 7 nucleotides line up with TRBD1. Germline loops: CDR1 LNHDA, CDR2 SQIVND (reference sequence). The V gene end was trimmed by 6 bases and the J gene end by 3 bases; junction bases not matched to a gene: 8. The CDR3 has 14 residues. The CDR3 sequence is CASSTTGVDYEQYF. DNA for the CDR3: TGTGCCAGTAGCACAACAGGGGTCGACTACGAGCAGTACTTC.

This clone was observed many times. This chain joins TRBV13 and TRBJ2-3; TRBD2 matches at 10 bases. Per the germline V gene, CDR1 is PRHDT and CDR2 is FYEKMQ (reference sequence). V lost 4 bases to trimming and J lost 1 base; unmatched junction nucleotides: 2. The CDR3 length is 15 residues. The CDR3 nucleotides are TGTGCCAGCAGCTCGGGGACTAGCGGCACAGATACGCAGTATTTT. Translated: CASSSGTSGTDTQYF. Looking up the rest from reference TRBV13 and TRBJ2-3 gives the full variable domain: AAGVIQSPRHLIKEKRETATLKCYPIPRHDTVYWYQQGPGQDPQFLISFYEKMQSDKGSIPDRFSAQQFSDYHSELNMSSLELGDSALYFCASSSGTSGTDTQYFGPGTRLTVL.

This clone was recorded many times. The gene calls are TRBV27 and TRBJ1-1; D unresolved. Trimming removed 8 bases at V and 4 bases at J, with 17 bases between. The CDR3 contains 14 residues. Germline CDR1 MNHEY, CDR2 SMNVEV (reference sequence). The DNA for the CDR3 is TGTGCCAGCCGATTGAGTAAGAGAGGCACTGAAGCTTTCTTT. It encodes CASRLSKRGTEAFF.

This clone was found many times. The rearrangement joins TRBV5-1 to TRBJ2-3; TRBD2 is a possible D gene (6 bases). Germline V CDR1 and CDR2: SGHRS, YFSETQ. This CDR3 spans 16 amino acids. Trimming stripped 3 bases from V and 1 base from J, with 15 bases between. CDR3 bases: TGCGCCAGCAGCTCCGGCCCGGGGGTTGGCACAGATACGCAGTATTTT. Translated, it gives CASSSGPGVGTDTQYF.

This clone has more than one count but fewer than ten. This chain connects TRBV6-5 to TRBJ2-5; the D is unclear. Germline CDR1 MNHEY, CDR2 SVGAGI. The CDR3 has 14 amino acids. Deletions cut 2 bases from V and 7 bases from J, with 14 bases between. The CDR3 spells CASSYRPQTGTQYF. The CDR3 region has the DNA TGTGCCAGCAGTTACAGGCCCCAAACGGGGACCCAGTACTTC.

In its sample, this clone was seen many times. This chain uses TRBV4-2 with TRBJ2-7; 10 nucleotides match TRBD1. The CDR3 spans 15 residues. Germline V gene lookup returns CDR1 LGHNA and CDR2 YNFKEQ. V lost 1 base to trimming and J lost 0 bases; unmatched junction nucleotides: 0. CDR3 DNA: TGTGCCAGCAGCCAAGGGACAGGGGGCTCCTACGAGCAGTACTTC. Amino acid sequence: CASSQGTGGSYEQYF.